Each of the 23 T cell receptor beta chains below was sequenced from the same sample in a study of T cell responses to AZD1222 COVID-19 vaccine. The method was immunoSEQ multiplex PCR; TCRdb's version includes in-frame clones alone and lacks a portion of them. The repertoire holds about 120,000 clones, with 90% as singletons. Sequences were derived from peripheral blood, sampled 28 days after the second dose of the MenACWY control vaccine. These receptors were collected from an adult who received the MenACWY meningococcal vaccine as a control.

The V gene is TRBV6-5, the J gene TRBJ2-1; 8 bases fit TRBD2. With V trimmed by 2 bases and J by 1 base, 4 bases remained unmatched. The CDR3 consists of 16 residues. Germline values: CDR1 MNHEY, CDR2 SVGAGI. The CDR3 DNA follows: TGTGCCAGCAGTTACGCGGCGGGGGGATCCTACAATGAGCAGTTCTTC. Translating it yields CASSYAAGGSYNEQFF.

The chain uses TRBV24-1 and TRBJ2-5, with TRBD2 matching over 16 bases. This CDR3 region has 19 residues. V gave up 4 bases and J gave up 4 bases; unmatched junction bases: 11. CDR1 KGHDR and CDR2 SFDVKD come from the germline V gene. CDR3 bases: TGTGCCACCAGTGACCCTTCCGGGACTAGCGGGAGGGCCCGAGAGACCCAGTACTTC. This translates into CATSDPSGTSGRARETQYF.

This chain joins TRBV20-1 and TRBJ1-2; D is possibly TRBD1 (5 bases). Per germline, CDR1 DFQATT and CDR2 SNEGSKA (reference sequence). V lost 1 base to trimming and J lost 8 bases, with 8 bases between them. This CDR3 is built from 11 residues. As DNA, the CDR3 is TGCAGTGCTAGAGCAGGGAAGGGCTACACCTTC. This gives the protein CSARAGKGYTF.

The chain links TRBV7-6 to TRBJ2-3; 10 bases map to TRBD2. The CDR3 totals 18 residues. Germline CDR1 SGHVS, CDR2 FNYEAQ. The J segment lost 0 bases and the V segment lost 1 base, leaving 7 bases of the junction unmatched. CDR3 sequence reads: CASSLEERGGLSTDTQYF. CDR3 coding DNA: TGTGCCAGCAGCTTAGAGGAGCGGGGGGGACTTAGCACAGATACGCAGTATTTT.

This chain links TRBV6-5 with TRBJ1-1; 8 nucleotides agree with TRBD1. The V and J ends lost 7 bases and 0 bases, in that order; junction bases with no gene match: 4. Per the germline V gene, CDR1 is MNHEY and CDR2 is SVGAGI. This CDR3 has 14 amino acids. The CDR3 protein is CASTGQVMNTEAFF. As DNA, the CDR3 is TGTGCCAGCACGGGACAGGTGATGAACACTGAAGCTTTCTTT.

CDR3 region: CASSSRGGYEQYV. CDR3 coding DNA: TGTGCCAGCAGCTCACGGGGGGGCTACGAGCAGTACGTC. This chain uses TRBV11-2 with TRBJ2-7; TRBD2 matches 8 bases. The CDR3 has 13 amino acids. Germline V gene data show CDR1 as SGHAT and CDR2 as FQNNGV. The V gene end was trimmed by 4 bases and the J gene end by 3 bases; junction bases not matched to a gene: 2.

This chain joins TRBV27 and TRBJ2-7; 7 nucleotides agree with TRBD2. Trimming took 7 bases from V and 1 from J; bases not matched to a gene: 7. The germline V gene encodes CDR1 MNHEY and CDR2 SMNVEV (reference sequence). The CDR3 is 14 amino acids. CDR3 in amino acids: CASKFGGGSYEQYV. CDR3 in DNA: TGTGCCAGCAAGTTTGGGGGGGGATCCTACGAGCAGTACGTC.

J is TRBJ2-4 and V is TRBV15; the D gene is possibly TRBD2 (7 bases). This CDR3 comprises 16 residues. Germline V lookup: CDR1 LNHNV, CDR2 YYDKDF (reference sequence). V shed 7 bases and J shed 2 bases, with 18 bases lying between them. CDR3 sequence (DNA): TGTGCCACCAACACCCCCGGGGGGCGAACCAAAAACATTCAGTACTTC. This codes for CATNTPGGRTKNIQYF.

V and J are TRBV7-9 and TRBJ2-7, with D unclear. V was clipped by 3 bases and J by 4 bases, with 7 bases between them. CDR3 length: 12 amino acids. CDR1 and CDR2 from the germline V gene are SEHNR and FQNEAQ (reference sequence). In DNA form, the CDR3 reads TGTGCCAGCAGCTTGTTAGTTTACGAGCAGTACTTC. Amino acid sequence: CASSLLVYEQYF.

The V call is TRBV7-2, the J call TRBJ2-5, with 14 bases lining up with TRBD2. After removal of 1 base from V and 6 bases from J, the junction contained 4 bases not matched to a gene. This CDR3 has 16 residues. CDR1 is SGHTA, CDR2 FQGNSA, per germline. For the CDR3, the DNA is TGTGCCAGCAGCTTAGGGGGGACTAGCGGGGGTAAGACCCAGTACTTC. Protein sequence: CASSLGGTSGGKTQYF.

The chain employs TRBV7-2 and TRBJ2-5; D gene unclear. The V end lost 4 bases, the J end lost 2 bases, and 8 bases lay between the germline ends. Germline lookup yields CDR1 SGHTA and CDR2 FQGNSA. This CDR3 is 13 amino acids long. The CDR3 here is CASSWSWQETQYF. CDR3 coding DNA: TGTGCCAGCAGCTGGAGTTGGCAAGAGACCCAGTACTTC.

V and J are TRBV6-5 and TRBJ2-7; perhaps TRBD1 as D (6 bases). CDR3 size: 12 residues. Germline lookup yields CDR1 MNHEY and CDR2 SVGAGI. V shed 7 bases and J shed 6 bases, with 13 bases lying between them. This CDR3 reads CASTSQGGEQYF. In DNA, the CDR3 is TGTGCCAGCACCTCACAGGGTGGCGAGCAGTACTTC.

The chain couples TRBV7-9 to TRBJ1-2, with D unresolved. With 10 bases removed from V and 0 bases from J, the gap between germline ends came to 9 bases. The germline V gene has CDR1 SEHNR and CDR2 FQNEAQ (reference sequence). The CDR3 is 12 residues long. CDR3 amino acids: CATESSNYGYTF. For the CDR3, the DNA is TGTGCCACGGAGAGTTCTAACTATGGCTACACCTTC.

V and J are TRBV19 and TRBJ1-5; possibly TRBD1 for D (5 bases). V lost 5 bases and J lost 5, with 10 bases in between. CDR1 and CDR2 (germline): LNHDA, SQIVND (reference sequence). The CDR3 extends over 13 amino acids. In nucleotides, the CDR3 is TGTGCCAGTAGTGCCTGGGGGGATCAGCCCCAGCATTTT. Encoded protein: CASSAWGDQPQHF.

The chain couples TRBV9 to TRBJ2-6; no reliable D call. In germline, CDR1 is SGDLS, CDR2 YYNGEE. This CDR3 has 15 residues. Trimming took 0 bases from V and 0 from J, leaving 4 bases between them. The CDR3 sequence is CASSVVPSGANVLTF. In DNA, the CDR3 is TGTGCCAGCAGCGTAGTCCCCTCTGGGGCCAACGTCCTGACTTTC.

This chain joins TRBV10-3 and TRBJ1-2; a weak D match, TRBD1 (5 bases). The germline V gene encodes CDR1 ENHRY and CDR2 SYGVKD. V was pared by 11 bases and J by 0 bases, with 13 bases between. The CDR3 covers 13 residues. CDR3 sequence reads: CAARPGSNYGYTF. The CDR3 DNA sequence: TGTGCCGCACGGCCAGGGTCTAACTATGGCTACACCTTC.

This chain links TRBV5-1 with TRBJ2-7; D is undetermined. V lost 0 bases, J lost 2 bases, and 12 bases lay in between. CDR1 is SGHRS and CDR2 is YFSETQ in the germline V gene. This CDR3 is built from 15 residues. For the CDR3, the DNA is TGCGCCAGCAGCTTGGCTGCTAGTGGGACCTACGAGCAGTACTTC. Amino acid sequence: CASSLAASGTYEQYF. The complete variable domain, with remaining parts taken from reference TRBV5-1 and TRBJ2-7, reads KAGVTQTPRYLIKTRGQQVTLSCSPISGHRSVSWYQQTPGQGLQFLFEYFSETQRNKGNFPGRFSGRQFSNSRSEMNVSTLELGDSALYLCASSLAASGTYEQYFGPGTRLTVT.

The rearrangement uses TRBV30 and TRBJ1-4; possible D gene TRBD1, 5 bases. There are 13 residues in the CDR3. V shed 3 bases and J shed 4 bases, with 9 bases lying between them. Germline CDR1 and CDR2: GTSNPN and SVGIG (reference sequence). CDR3 loop: CAWSGGFNEKLFF. The CDR3 nucleotides are TGTGCCTGGAGCGGGGGGTTTAATGAAAAACTGTTTTTT.

V usage is TRBV5-1 and J usage is TRBJ1-6; D not resolved. V was clipped by 1 base and J by 7 bases, with 12 bases between them. CDR3 length: 15 amino acids. Germline CDR1 and CDR2: SGHRS and YFSETQ. The CDR3 region has the DNA TGCGCCAGCAGCTTGCGCACCCTGTGGAATTCACCCCTCCACTTT. Translated: CASSLRTLWNSPLHF.

V and J are TRBV18 and TRBJ2-2; D is possibly TRBD2 (5 bases). V shed 2 bases and J shed 5 bases, with 6 bases lying between them. This CDR3 contains 13 residues. Germline-derived CDR1 and CDR2 are KGHSH and LQKENI. CDR3 nucleotides: TGTGCCAGCTCACCATCGGGGACCGGGGAGCTGTTTTTT. Translation gives CASSPSGTGELFF. Filled out from reference TRBV18 and TRBJ2-2, the complete variable domain reads NAGVMQNPRHLVRRRGQEARLRCSPMKGHSHVYWYRQLPEEGLKFMVYLQKENIIDESGMPKERFSAEFPKEGPSILRIQQVVRGDSAAYFCASSPSGTGELFFGEGSRLTVL.

V gene TRBV6-2 or TRBV6-3 combines with J gene TRBJ1-5; D perhaps matches TRBD1 (5 bases). There are 16 residues in the CDR3. With 5 bases removed from V and 3 bases from J, the gap between germline ends came to 17 bases. Germline V gene data show CDR1 as MNHEY and CDR2 as SVGEGT. The CDR3 nucleotides are TGTGCCAGCAGTACTCCCGGGACGGGAATCAATCAGCCCCAGCATTTT. Its protein product is CASSTPGTGINQPQHF.

The chain uses TRBV12-2 and TRBJ2-2; the DNA was not compared with TRBD2, the D call given in the table. TRBV12-2 corresponds to a pseudogene. The CDR3 sequence is 16 residues long. Here the CDR3 DNA reads TGTGCAAGTCGCTTATCCCTTCGAGGGTTAGCCGGGGAGCTGTTTTTT. As protein: CASRLSLRGLAGELFF.

The chain employs TRBV9 and TRBJ2-6, with TRBD1 matching 9 bases. CDR1 is SGDLS, CDR2 YYNGEE, per germline. V dropped 4 bases and J dropped 1; count of bases not matched to a gene: 9. The CDR3 runs to 18 residues. The CDR3 bases are TGTGCCAGCAGCCCTCGGACAGGGGTCGCATCTGGGGCCAACGTCCTGACTTTC. Amino acids: CASSPRTGVASGANVLTF.